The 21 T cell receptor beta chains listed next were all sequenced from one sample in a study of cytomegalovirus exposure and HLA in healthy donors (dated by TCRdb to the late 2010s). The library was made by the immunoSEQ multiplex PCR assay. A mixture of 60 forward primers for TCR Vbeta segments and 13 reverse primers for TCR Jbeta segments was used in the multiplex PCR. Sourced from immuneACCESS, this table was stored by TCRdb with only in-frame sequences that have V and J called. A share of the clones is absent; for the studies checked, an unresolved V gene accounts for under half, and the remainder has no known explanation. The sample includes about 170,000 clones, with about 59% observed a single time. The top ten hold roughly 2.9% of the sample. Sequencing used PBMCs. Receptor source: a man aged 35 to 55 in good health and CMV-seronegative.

CDR3 nucleotides: TGCGCCAGCAGCTACGGACAGGGACTCTACAATGAGCAGTTCTTC. Translating it yields CASSYGQGLYNEQFF. This chain uses TRBV5-1 with TRBJ2-1; the match to TRBD1 covers 8 bases. With 3 bases clipped from V and 3 bases from J, the junction kept 5 bases outside the gene matches. Looked up from germline, CDR1 is SGHRS and CDR2 is YFSETQ. This CDR3 is built from 15 residues.

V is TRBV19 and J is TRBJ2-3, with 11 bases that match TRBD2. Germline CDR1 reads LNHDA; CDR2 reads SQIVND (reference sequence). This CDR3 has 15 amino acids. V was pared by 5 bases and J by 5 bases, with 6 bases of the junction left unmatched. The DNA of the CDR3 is TGTGCCAGTAGTCCTCTAGCGGGAGGTGTAGATACGCAGTATTTT. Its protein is CASSPLAGGVDTQYF.

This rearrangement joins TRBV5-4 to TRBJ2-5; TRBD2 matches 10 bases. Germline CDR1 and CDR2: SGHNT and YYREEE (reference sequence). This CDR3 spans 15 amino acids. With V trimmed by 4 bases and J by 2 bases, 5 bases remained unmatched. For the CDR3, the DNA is TGTGCCAGCAGCATCCCTAGCGGGGGACAAGAGACCCAGTACTTC. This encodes CASSIPSGGQETQYF.

CDR3 sequence: CASSSGALYGYTF. The CDR3 DNA reads as TGCGCCAGCAGCTCAGGGGCCCTCTATGGCTACACCTTC. The rearrangement links TRBV4-1 to TRBJ1-2; D is perhaps TRBD1 (6 bases). V shed 5 bases and J shed 4 bases, with 11 bases lying between them. The length of the CDR3 is 13 residues. The V gene's germline CDR1 is MGHRA and CDR2 YSYEKL.

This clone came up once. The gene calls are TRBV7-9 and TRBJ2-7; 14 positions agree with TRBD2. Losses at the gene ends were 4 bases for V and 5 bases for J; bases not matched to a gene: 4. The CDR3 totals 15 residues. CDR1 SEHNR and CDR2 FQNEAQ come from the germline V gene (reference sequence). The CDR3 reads CASSWGLAGVDEQYF. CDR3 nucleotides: TGTGCCAGCAGCTGGGGACTAGCGGGAGTGGACGAGCAGTACTTC.

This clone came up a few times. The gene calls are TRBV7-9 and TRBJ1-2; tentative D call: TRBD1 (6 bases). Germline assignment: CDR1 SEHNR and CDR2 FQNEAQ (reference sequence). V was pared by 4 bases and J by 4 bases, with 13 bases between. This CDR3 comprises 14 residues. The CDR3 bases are TGTGCCAGCAGCTCCGGACAGATTAGCTATGGCTACACCTTC. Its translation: CASSSGQISYGYTF.

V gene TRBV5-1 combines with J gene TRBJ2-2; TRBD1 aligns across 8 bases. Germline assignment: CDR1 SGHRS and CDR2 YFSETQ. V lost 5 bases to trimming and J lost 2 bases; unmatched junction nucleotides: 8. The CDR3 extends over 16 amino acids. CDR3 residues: CASSPTGTGNTGELFF. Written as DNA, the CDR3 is TGCGCCAGCAGTCCAACCGGGACAGGTAACACCGGGGAGCTGTTTTTT.

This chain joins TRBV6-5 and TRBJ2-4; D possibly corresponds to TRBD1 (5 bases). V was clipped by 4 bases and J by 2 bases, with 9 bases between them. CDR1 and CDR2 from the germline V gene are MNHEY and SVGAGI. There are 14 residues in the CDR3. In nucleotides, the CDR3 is TGTGCCAGCAGTTTAGACAGATCCAAAAACATTCAGTACTTC. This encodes CASSLDRSKNIQYF.

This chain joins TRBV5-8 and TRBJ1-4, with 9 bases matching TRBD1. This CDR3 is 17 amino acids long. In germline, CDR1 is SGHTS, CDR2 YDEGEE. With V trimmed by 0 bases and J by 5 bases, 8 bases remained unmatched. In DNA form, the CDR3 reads TGTGCCAGCAGCTTGGTACTAACCGGGACAGGGAATGAAAAACTGTTTTTT. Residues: CASSLVLTGTGNEKLFF.

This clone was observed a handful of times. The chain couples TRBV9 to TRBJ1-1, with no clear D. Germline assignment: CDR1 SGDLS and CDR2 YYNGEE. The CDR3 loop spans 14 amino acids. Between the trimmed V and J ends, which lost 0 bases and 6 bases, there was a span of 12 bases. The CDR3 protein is CASSVGLTSAEAFF. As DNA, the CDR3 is TGTGCCAGCAGCGTAGGTTTGACAAGTGCTGAAGCTTTCTTT. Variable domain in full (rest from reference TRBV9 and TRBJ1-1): DSGVTQTPKHLITATGQRVTLRCSPRSGDLSVYWYQQSLDQGLQFLIQYYNGEERAKGNILERFSAQQFPDLHSELNLSSLELGDSALYFCASSVGLTSAEAFFGQGTRLTVV.

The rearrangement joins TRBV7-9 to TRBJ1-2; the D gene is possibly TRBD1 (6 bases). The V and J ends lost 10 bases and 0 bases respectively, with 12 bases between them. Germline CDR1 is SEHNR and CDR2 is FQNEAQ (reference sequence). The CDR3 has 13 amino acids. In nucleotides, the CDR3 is TGTGCCACGGCCACAGGGTCTAACTATGGCTACACCTTC. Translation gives CATATGSNYGYTF.

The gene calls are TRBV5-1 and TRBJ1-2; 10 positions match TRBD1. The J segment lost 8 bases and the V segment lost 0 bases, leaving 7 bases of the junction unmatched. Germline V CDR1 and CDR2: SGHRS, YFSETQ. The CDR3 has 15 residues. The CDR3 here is CASSLVAGTGVGYTF. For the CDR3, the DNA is TGCGCCAGCAGCTTGGTAGCCGGGACAGGGGTCGGCTACACCTTC. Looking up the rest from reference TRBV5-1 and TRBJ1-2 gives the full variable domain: KAGVTQTPRYLIKTRGQQVTLSCSPISGHRSVSWYQQTPGQGLQFLFEYFSETQRNKGNFPGRFSGRQFSNSRSEMNVSTLELGDSALYLCASSLVAGTGVGYTFGSGTRLTVV.

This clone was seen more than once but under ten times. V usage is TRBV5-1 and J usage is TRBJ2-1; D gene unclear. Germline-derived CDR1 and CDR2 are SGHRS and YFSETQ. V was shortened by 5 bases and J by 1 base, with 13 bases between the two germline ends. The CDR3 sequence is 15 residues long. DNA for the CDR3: TGCGCCAGCAGATCAACAGAATATTCCTACAATGAGCAGTTCTTC. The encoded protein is CASRSTEYSYNEQFF.

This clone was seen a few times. CDR3 in amino acids: CASSIVSSYNSPLHF. The CDR3 DNA sequence: TGTGCCAGCAGTATAGTGAGCTCCTATAATTCACCCCTCCACTTT. The chain recombines TRBV6-1 with TRBJ1-6; D is unclear. V shed 5 bases and J shed 0 bases, with 8 bases lying between them. This CDR3 is 15 amino acids long. CDR1 is MNHNS and CDR2 is SASEGT in the germline V gene.

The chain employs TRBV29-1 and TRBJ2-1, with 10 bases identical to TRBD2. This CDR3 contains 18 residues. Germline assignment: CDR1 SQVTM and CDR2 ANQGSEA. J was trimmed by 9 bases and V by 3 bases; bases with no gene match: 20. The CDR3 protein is CSVDGGRAILAGVGEQFF. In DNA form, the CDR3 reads TGCAGCGTTGACGGGGGGCGGGCGATTCTAGCGGGAGTCGGTGAGCAGTTCTTC.

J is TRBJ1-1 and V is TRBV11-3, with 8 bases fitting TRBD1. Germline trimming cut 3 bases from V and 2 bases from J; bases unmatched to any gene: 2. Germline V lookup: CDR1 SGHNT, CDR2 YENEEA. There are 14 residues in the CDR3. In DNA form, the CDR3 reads TGTGCCAGCAGCTTTGGACAGGGCAACACTGAAGCTTTCTTT. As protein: CASSFGQGNTEAFF.

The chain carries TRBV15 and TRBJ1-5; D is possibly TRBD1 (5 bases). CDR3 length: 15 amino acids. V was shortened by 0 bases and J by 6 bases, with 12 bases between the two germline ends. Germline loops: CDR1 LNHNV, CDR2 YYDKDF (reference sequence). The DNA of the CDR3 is TGTGCCACCAGCAGAGAATGGGGCGGCCCTCAGCCCCAGCATTTT. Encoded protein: CATSREWGGPQPQHF.

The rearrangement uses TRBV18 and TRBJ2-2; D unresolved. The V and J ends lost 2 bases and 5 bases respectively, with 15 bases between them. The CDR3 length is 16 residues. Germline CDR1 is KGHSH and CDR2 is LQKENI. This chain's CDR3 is CASSPSVPGVTGELFF. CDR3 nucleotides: TGTGCCAGCTCACCATCAGTTCCAGGTGTTACCGGGGAGCTGTTTTTT.

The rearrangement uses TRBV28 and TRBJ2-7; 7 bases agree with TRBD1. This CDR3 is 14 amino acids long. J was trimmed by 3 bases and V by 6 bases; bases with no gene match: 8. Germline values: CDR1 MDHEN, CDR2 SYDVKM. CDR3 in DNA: TGTGCCAGCAGCCCACCGGGACAGATCTACGAGCAGTACTTC. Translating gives CASSPPGQIYEQYF.

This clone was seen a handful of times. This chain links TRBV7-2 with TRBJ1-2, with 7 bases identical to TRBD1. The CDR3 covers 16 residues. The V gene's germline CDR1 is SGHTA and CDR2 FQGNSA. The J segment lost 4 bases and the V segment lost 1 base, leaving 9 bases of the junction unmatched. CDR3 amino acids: CASSLGQGGFLYGYTF. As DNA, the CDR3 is TGTGCCAGCAGCTTAGGCCAGGGGGGCTTTCTCTATGGCTACACCTTC.

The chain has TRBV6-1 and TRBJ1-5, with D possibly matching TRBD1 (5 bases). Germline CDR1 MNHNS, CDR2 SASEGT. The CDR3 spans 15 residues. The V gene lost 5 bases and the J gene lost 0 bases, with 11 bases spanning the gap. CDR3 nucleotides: TGTGCCAGCAGTCCACAGGAAATTAGCAATCAGCCCCAGCATTTT. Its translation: CASSPQEISNQPQHF.